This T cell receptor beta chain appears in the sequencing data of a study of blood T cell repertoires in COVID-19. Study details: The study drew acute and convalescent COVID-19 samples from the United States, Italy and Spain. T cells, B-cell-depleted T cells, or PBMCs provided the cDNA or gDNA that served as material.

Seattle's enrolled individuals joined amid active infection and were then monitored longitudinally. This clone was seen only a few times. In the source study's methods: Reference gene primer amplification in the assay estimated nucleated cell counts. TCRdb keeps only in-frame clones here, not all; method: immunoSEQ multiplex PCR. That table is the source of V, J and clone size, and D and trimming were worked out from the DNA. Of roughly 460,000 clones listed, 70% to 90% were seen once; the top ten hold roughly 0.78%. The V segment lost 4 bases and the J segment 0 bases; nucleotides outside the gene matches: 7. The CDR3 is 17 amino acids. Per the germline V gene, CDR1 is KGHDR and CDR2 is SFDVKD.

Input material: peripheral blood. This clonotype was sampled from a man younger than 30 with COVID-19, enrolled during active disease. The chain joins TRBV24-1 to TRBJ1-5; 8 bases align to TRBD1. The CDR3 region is CATSDSSGGYSNQPQHF. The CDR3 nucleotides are TGTGCCACCAGTGACTCGTCAGGGGGCTATAGCAATCAGCCCCAGCATTTT.